One and the same sample provided the 30 T cell receptor beta chains below, sequenced in a study of naive and memory T cell subsets. An equimolar mix of two oligonucleotides served as the beta constant-region primer for TRBC1 and TRBC2. TCRdb re-called the UMI-ligation and nested PCR reads through MiXCR, storing one row per CDR3 protein. The table has roughly 140,000 distinct CDR3 sequences, around 15% seen once. Sequenced: naive CD4+ T cells from blood. Receptors were obtained from a human donor in good health.

A few counts support this clonotype. The chain is built from TRBV5-1 and TRBJ2-1; 13 nucleotides align to TRBD2. V trimming: 2 bases; J trimming: 0 bases; junction bases outside the gene matches: 14. Per the germline V gene, CDR1 is SGHRS and CDR2 is YFSETQ. CDR3 length: 21 amino acids. The CDR3 coding sequence is TGCGCCAGCAGCTTCCCTTCACTAGCGGGAGGGCCGGTCCTCTCCTACAATGAGCAGTTCTTC. Encoded protein: CASSFPSLAGGPVLSYNEQFF.

The chain combines TRBV3-1 with TRBJ2-7; 8 bases are shared with TRBD2. Germline lookup yields CDR1 LGHDT and CDR2 YNNKEL (reference sequence). There are 12 residues in the CDR3. Trimming cost V 1 base and J 12 bases; bases outside gene matches: 5. This chain's CDR3 is CASSQGTSRLYF. The CDR3 DNA follows: TGTGCCAGCAGCCAAGGGACTAGCAGGCTGTACTTC.

The chain couples TRBV4-1 to TRBJ2-1; 13 positions agree with TRBD2. V was pared by 0 bases and J by 3 bases, with 8 bases of the junction left unmatched. The CDR3 has 19 amino acids. Germline values: CDR1 MGHRA, CDR2 YSYEKL. The CDR3 nucleotides are TGCGCCAGCAGCCAAGATTGGACTAGCGGGAGTGGGTGCTACAATGAGCAGTTCTTC. The encoded protein is CASSQDWTSGSGCYNEQFF.

This chain joins TRBV28 and TRBJ1-1; the match to TRBD1 covers 8 bases. CDR1 MDHEN and CDR2 SYDVKM come from the germline V gene. The V gene end was trimmed by 5 bases and the J gene end by 8 bases; junction bases not matched to a gene: 4. This CDR3 spans 12 amino acids. CDR3 residues: CASSERTGEAFF. Written as DNA, the CDR3 is TGTGCCAGCAGTGAACGGACAGGGGAAGCTTTCTTT.

In its sample, this clonotype was seen a few times. V gene TRBV12-3 or TRBV12-4 combines with J gene TRBJ2-1, with TRBD2 as a possible D gene (5 bases). The germline V and J ends were trimmed by 3 bases and 7 bases, with 16 bases remaining between them. The CDR3 consists of 15 residues. The CDR3 protein is CASSFWTLLGNEQFF. The CDR3 nucleotides read TGTGCCAGCAGTTTTTGGACTCTACTCGGTAATGAGCAGTTCTTC.

In its sample, this clonotype was seen once. This chain connects TRBV3-1 to TRBJ1-6; D remains unclear. Per the germline V gene, CDR1 is LGHDT and CDR2 is YNNKEL (reference sequence). Trimming took off 1 base at V and 14 bases at J, with 12 bases between the two ends. CDR3 length: 13 amino acids. Here the CDR3 reads CASSQGVPGTLHF. CDR3 in DNA: TGTGCCAGCAGCCAAGGGGTGCCCGGTACCCTCCACTTT.

The chain uses TRBV12-3 or TRBV12-4 and TRBJ2-1; TRBD1 is a possible D gene (6 bases). Trimming stripped 6 bases from V and 3 bases from J, with 18 bases between. The CDR3 is made up of 16 amino acids. CDR3 in DNA: TGTGCCAGCAGAATAAGAGTTACGACAGGCTACAATGAGCAGTTCTTC. It yields the protein CASRIRVTTGYNEQFF.

The sample holds many counts of this clonotype. The chain employs TRBV12-3 or TRBV12-4 and TRBJ2-4; no definite D call. The CDR3 has 15 amino acids. V was trimmed by 4 bases and J by 0 bases, leaving 10 bases between them. The CDR3 here is CASSSRELAKNIQYF. Here the CDR3 DNA reads TGTGCCAGCAGTTCCAGAGAACTAGCCAAAAACATTCAGTACTTC.

The CDR3 bases are TGCAGTGCTACGACTAGCGGGAGGGAGACAGATACGCAGTATTTT. This sequence encodes CSATTSGRETDTQYF. The chain recombines TRBV20-1 with TRBJ2-3, with 14 bases matching TRBD2. The germline V gene encodes CDR1 DFQATT and CDR2 SNEGSKA (reference sequence). The ends lost 4 bases at V and 3 bases at J; junction bases unmatched: 3. This CDR3 has 15 amino acids.

The chain has TRBV2 and TRBJ2-1; 11 bases map to TRBD2. The V segment lost 4 bases and the J segment 4 bases; nucleotides outside the gene matches: 6. Germline CDR1 reads SNHLY; CDR2 reads FYNNEI. CDR3 size: 16 residues. The CDR3 sequence is CASSGGTSGSYNEQFF. DNA for the CDR3: TGTGCCAGCAGTGGAGGGACTAGCGGAAGTTACAATGAGCAGTTCTTC. Filled out from reference TRBV2 and TRBJ2-1, the complete variable domain reads EPEVTQTPSHQVTQMGQEVILRCVPISNHLYFYWYRQILGQKVEFLVSFYNNEISEKSEIFDDQFSVERPDGSNFTLKIRSTKLEDSAMYFCASSGGTSGSYNEQFFGPGTRLTVL.

This chain uses TRBV3-1 with TRBJ2-5; TRBD1 might be the D (5 bases). V was shortened by 4 bases and J by 7 bases, with 19 bases between the two germline ends. The CDR3 spans 15 residues. Germline values: CDR1 LGHDT, CDR2 YNNKEL (reference sequence). As DNA, the CDR3 is TGTGCCAGCAGCCCGGCAGGACAACCTTTCGGGACCCAGTACTTC. It codes for CASSPAGQPFGTQYF.

The CDR3 region has the DNA TGTGCCAGCAGCTTGGTCTGGGGGGGTAATGAGCAGTTCTTC. Encoded protein: CASSLVWGGNEQFF. The V call is TRBV5-6, the J call TRBJ2-1; TRBD2 agrees at 7 bases. The trim removed 0 bases at V and 7 bases at J, leaving 4 bases unmatched. The CDR3 runs 14 residues. The germline gives CDR1 SGHDT, CDR2 YYEEEE.

The chain has TRBV24-1 and TRBJ1-5, with 11 nucleotides matching TRBD1. There are 17 residues in the CDR3. J was trimmed by 6 bases and V by 0 bases; bases with no gene match: 6. Per the germline V gene, CDR1 is KGHDR and CDR2 is SFDVKD. CDR3 DNA: TGTGCCACCAGTGATTTGCCCCGGGACAGGGGGTTTCAGCCCCAGCATTTT. Translation: CATSDLPRDRGFQPQHF.

The rearrangement joins TRBV5-1 to TRBJ1-2; D is perhaps TRBD1 (5 bases). V shed 5 bases and J shed 0 bases, with 20 bases lying between them. Germline CDR1 reads SGHRS; CDR2 reads YFSETQ. This CDR3 has 17 residues. Here the CDR3 DNA reads TGCGCCAGCAGACCACCGGGACTCGCATCGGCTAACTATGGCTACACCTTC. It codes for CASRPPGLASANYGYTF.

This chain joins TRBV5-1 and TRBJ2-7; tentatively, D is TRBD1 (6 bases). Germline V gene sequence: CDR1 SGHRS, CDR2 YFSETQ. The CDR3 is 13 amino acids. V was cut by 3 bases and J by 1 base, with 8 bases left in between. The CDR3 loop reads CASSSTGSYEQYF. In DNA form, the CDR3 reads TGCGCCAGCAGCTCGACAGGATCCTACGAGCAGTACTTC.

This clonotype was counted ten times or more. The chain uses TRBV20-1 and TRBJ2-3; 10 bases match TRBD2. The V gene's germline CDR1 is DFQATT and CDR2 SNEGSKA (reference sequence). V shed 3 bases and J 3 bases; nucleotides not matched to a gene: 6. The CDR3 has 15 residues. CDR3 in DNA: TGCAGTGCTAGTCTAGCGGGAGATTCGACAGATACGCAGTATTTT. Encoded protein: CSASLAGDSTDTQYF.

The rearrangement links TRBV14 to TRBJ1-2; no clear D. The length of the CDR3 is 12 residues. Germline V CDR1 and CDR2: SGHDN, FVKESK. Trimming removed 4 bases at V and 9 bases at J, with 12 bases between. This chain's CDR3 is CASSPSGISYTF. The CDR3 coding sequence is TGTGCCAGCAGCCCGTCGGGGATAAGCTACACCTTC.

This clonotype appeared a few times. The rearrangement joins TRBV2 to TRBJ2-7, with D perhaps TRBD2 (6 bases). Per the germline V gene, CDR1 is SNHLY and CDR2 is FYNNEI. This CDR3 has 12 amino acids. Trimming left V 9 bases short and J 1 base short, with 10 bases between. CDR3 nucleotide sequence: TGTGCCAGTCTAGCGAGGTCCTACGAGCAGTACTTC. Protein sequence: CASLARSYEQYF. The full variable domain, completed using reference TRBV2 and TRBJ2-7, is EPEVTQTPSHQVTQMGQEVILRCVPISNHLYFYWYRQILGQKVEFLVSFYNNEISEKSEIFDDQFSVERPDGSNFTLKIRSTKLEDSAMYFCASLARSYEQYFGPGTRLTVT.

CDR3 nucleotide sequence: TGCGCCAGCAGCCAAAGGCGCGGAACGAACACCGGGGAGCTGTTTTTT. Translation gives CASSQRRGTNTGELFF. The chain employs TRBV4-1 and TRBJ2-2, with D unresolved. This CDR3 is 16 amino acids long. Trimming took off 2 bases at V and 0 bases at J, with 10 bases between the two ends. CDR1 MGHRA and CDR2 YSYEKL come from the germline V gene.

This clonotype was counted at least ten times. The chain is built from TRBV4-3 and TRBJ2-1; D ambiguous. CDR1 is LGHNA, CDR2 YSLEER, per germline. V was shortened by 2 bases and J by 1 base, with 9 bases between the two germline ends. The length of the CDR3 is 15 residues. CDR3 nucleotide sequence: TGCGCCAGCAGCCAATCAGGTTATTCCTACAATGAGCAGTTCTTC. It encodes CASSQSGYSYNEQFF.

The chain is built from TRBV29-1 and TRBJ1-2, with D maybe TRBD1 (5 bases). The germline CDR1 and CDR2 sequences are SQVTM and ANQGSEA. This CDR3 spans 11 amino acids. The ends were cut back, 5 bases at V and 10 bases at J, with 14 bases in the middle. This CDR3 reads CSVKDTGDYTF. CDR3 DNA sequence: TGCAGCGTTAAGGACACCGGCGACTACACCTTC.

This rearrangement joins TRBV5-6 to TRBJ1-5, with 8 bases identical to TRBD1. This CDR3 contains 16 residues. Trimming at V came to 4 bases and at J to 2 bases, leaving 8 bases not matched to a gene. The V gene's germline CDR1 is SGHDT and CDR2 YYEEEE. CDR3 region: CASSGRTGGGNQPQHF. The CDR3 nucleotides are TGTGCCAGCAGCGGTCGAACAGGGGGAGGCAATCAGCCCCAGCATTTT.

In this sample, this clonotype turned up a few times. This chain uses TRBV5-1 with TRBJ2-5, with D hard to call. Germline CDR1 is SGHRS and CDR2 is YFSETQ. V lost 4 bases to trimming and J lost 5 bases, with 18 bases between them. CDR3 size: 15 residues. DNA for the CDR3: TGCGCCAGCAGCCCCGTTCCGGGTCGGTGGGAGACCCAGTACTTC. This encodes CASSPVPGRWETQYF.

This clonotype was observed a few times. The rearrangement uses TRBV6-5 and TRBJ1-1, with 7 nucleotides matching TRBD1. The V gene's germline CDR1 is MNHEY and CDR2 SVGAGI. The CDR3 spans 15 residues. Trimming removed 2 bases from V and 5 bases from J; junction bases left unmatched: 8. The CDR3 nucleotides are TGTGCCAGCAGTTACCATTCTACAGGGGCGACTGAAGCTTTCTTT. This gives the protein CASSYHSTGATEAFF.

The chain recombines TRBV29-1 with TRBJ2-4, with a weak D call TRBD2 (7 bases). The V gene lost 4 bases and the J gene lost 8 bases, with 12 bases spanning the gap. The germline V gene encodes CDR1 SQVTM and CDR2 ANQGSEA. CDR3 length equals 12 residues. CDR3 bases: TGCAGCGTTGCTAGGGAGGGGGACATTCAGTACTTC. Translation gives CSVAREGDIQYF.

The chain employs TRBV24-1 and TRBJ2-5; D is unclear. The germline CDR1 and CDR2 sequences are KGHDR and SFDVKD. The CDR3 is made up of 12 amino acids. V shed 3 bases and J shed 4 bases, with 5 bases lying between them. CDR3 bases: TGTGCCACCAGTGATACGGGAGAGACCCAGTACTTC. Translation: CATSDTGETQYF.

This clonotype was seen only a few times. The chain employs TRBV28 and TRBJ2-4; no definite D call. Germline CDR1 reads MDHEN; CDR2 reads SYDVKM. The CDR3 is made up of 13 amino acids. Trimming stripped 8 bases from V and 5 bases from J, with 13 bases between. CDR3 residues: CASVPLGQNIQYF. Written as DNA, the CDR3 is TGTGCCAGCGTCCCTTTAGGCCAAAACATTCAGTACTTC.

CDR3 sequence (DNA): TGTGCTAGTGGTTGTGCCCCAGGGCCCCAGCATTTT. Translated: CASGCAPGPQHF. J is TRBJ1-5 and V is TRBV12-5; D is undetermined. V lost 4 bases, J lost 9 bases, and 10 bases lay in between. The germline V gene has CDR1 LGHNT and CDR2 FRNRAP. The CDR3 covers 12 residues.

This clonotype has more than one count but fewer than ten. J is TRBJ1-3 and V is TRBV5-1, with D uncertain. The ends were cut back, 4 bases at V and 2 bases at J, with 16 bases in the middle. This CDR3 has 16 amino acids. Germline V gene data show CDR1 as SGHRS and CDR2 as YFSETQ. The CDR3 sequence: CASSLSISGAGNTIYF. CDR3 coding DNA: TGCGCCAGCAGCCTATCAATATCGGGAGCTGGAAACACCATATATTTT.

The gene calls are TRBV5-1 and TRBJ2-1, with unresolved D. CDR3 length: 21 residues. The V end lost 3 bases, the J end lost 2 bases, and 30 bases lay between the germline ends. Germline CDR1 reads SGHRS; CDR2 reads YFSETQ. The CDR3 DNA sequence: TGCGCCAGCAGCTCAAGTTACCGCCTTGTCGCGGATCCTCTTACCTACAATGAGCAGTTCTTC. The encoded protein is CASSSSYRLVADPLTYNEQFF. The entire variable domain, with the rest obtained from reference TRBV5-1 and TRBJ2-1, is as follows: KAGVTQTPRYLIKTRGQQVTLSCSPISGHRSVSWYQQTPGQGLQFLFEYFSETQRNKGNFPGRFSGRQFSNSRSEMNVSTLELGDSALYLCASSSSYRLVADPLTYNEQFFGPGTRLTVL.